Listed below are T cell receptor beta chains from one sample, sequenced in a study of T cells of healthy individuals. In TCRdb, the 5' RACE reads were re-called with MiXCR into one record per CDR3 protein. The sample includes 55,000 to 65,000 distinct CDR3 sequences, about 16% seen only once; the top ten take around 4.6%. All receptors come from a human donor in good health. CDR3s include the opening cysteine and the closing phenylalanine or tryptophan. D genes are given only for firm matches. The listing skips clone size in some rows; elsewhere it reads once, few, many or a size class.

TGTGCCAGCAGAAGGGTAAATGCGGAGACCCAGTACTTC	CASRRVNAETQYF	13	.	.	TRBJ2-5	TRBV3-1
TGCGCCAGCAGCTTAGAGGGGACGGAATACTCCTACGAGCAGTACTTC	CASSLEGTEYSYEQYF	16	.	.	TRBJ2-7	TRBV5-1
TGCAGTGCATACGCTAGCGGGAGCTCCTACGAGCAGTACTTC	CSAYASGSSYEQYF	14	many	TRBD2	TRBJ2-7	TRBV20-1
TGTGCCAGTAGCCGGGACAGGCCGAACACCGGGGAGCTGTTTTTT	CASSRDRPNTGELFF	15	many	TRBD1	TRBJ2-2	TRBV19
TGTGCCAGCAGCATCGCGGGGGGCGGTAGCAATCAGCCCCAGCATTTT	CASSIAGGGSNQPQHF	16	many	.	TRBJ1-5	TRBV28
TGTGCCAGCAGTTACCCCGCCAGGGGACCGAACACCGGGGAGCTGTTTTTT	CASSYPARGPNTGELFF	17	many	.	TRBJ2-2	TRBV6-5
TGTGCCAGCAGCCAAGATGGAGTAGCGGGAGTTCAGTTGGCGGATACGCAGTATTTT	CASSQDGVAGVQLADTQYF	19	many	TRBD2	TRBJ2-3	TRBV14
TGCGCCAGCAGCCAGCTACAGGGTTGGGGGCGGGGCGGGAGGAACACTGAAGCTTTCTTT	CASSQLQGWGRGGRNTEAFF	20	.	.	TRBJ1-1	TRBV4-1
TGCGCCAGCAGCTTGGCCGCCTCCTCATTCCTCGAGCAGTACTTC	CASSLAASSFLEQYF	15	many	.	TRBJ2-7	TRBV5-1
TGTGCCAGCAGTGAAGGAGGAAAAAATCAGCCCCAGCATTTT	CASSEGGKNQPQHF	14	many	.	TRBJ1-5	TRBV6-1
TGTGCCAGCAGGGGAGGACAGGCGTATTTCTCCTACGAGCAGTACTTC	CASRGGQAYFSYEQYF	16	many	.	TRBJ2-7	TRBV6-2/TRBV6-3
TGTGCCAGCAGCTTAGGGGTTTCGGGGCCCTTCGGCTCTGGGGCCAACGTCCTGACTTTC	CASSLGVSGPFGSGANVLTF	20	many	.	TRBJ2-6	TRBV7-3
TGTGCCAGCAGTGATACAGGGGGACCCAACTCTGGGGCCAACGTCCTGACTTTC	CASSDTGGPNSGANVLTF	18	.	TRBD1	TRBJ2-6	TRBV25-1
TGTGCCAGCAGGCATTCAACCGGGACAGAGGGGAAGTGGCCCCAGCATTTT	CASRHSTGTEGKWPQHF	17	.	TRBD1	TRBJ1-5	TRBV6-2/TRBV6-3
TGTGCCAGCAGTATTTACAATGAGCAGTTCTTC	CASSIYNEQFF	11	.	.	TRBJ2-1	TRBV6-2/TRBV6-3
TGCAGTGTTACTGTCGATCTAGGGATTTACGATACGCAGTATTTT	CSVTVDLGIYDTQYF	15	many	.	TRBJ2-3	TRBV20-1
TGTGCCAGCAGTGAAGCTCGGGAGCCCCAGCATTTT	CASSEAREPQHF	12	many	.	TRBJ1-5	TRBV2
TGCGCCAGCAGCCAAGCTGCAGGCCGAAACACCATATATTTT	CASSQAAGRNTIYF	14	many	.	TRBJ1-3	TRBV4-1
TGTGCCAGCAGCCTCACCCTCACGGACAATGAGCAGTTCTTC	CASSLTLTDNEQFF	14	.	.	TRBJ2-1	TRBV11-1
TGTGCCAGCAGCCCCCTAGGGGGCGGGGACCCGAACACCGGGGAGCTGTTTTTT	CASSPLGGGDPNTGELFF	18	.	.	TRBJ2-2	TRBV11-2
TGTGCCAGCAGTTCCCGGGACTCCGAGACCCAGTACTTC	CASSSRDSETQYF	13	few	.	TRBJ2-5	TRBV5-5
TGTGCCAGCAGCCAAGATAGGGGGTCGGGGACAGATACGCAGTATTTT	CASSQDRGSGTDTQYF	16	many	.	TRBJ2-3	TRBV4-2
TGTGCCAGCAGTCCCCGGGCAGGGACTAATGAAAAACTGTTTTTT	CASSPRAGTNEKLFF	15	.	.	TRBJ1-4	TRBV12-3/TRBV12-4
TGTGCCACCAGCCGCCTCGACAGATACAATGAGCAGTTCTTC	CATSRLDRYNEQFF	14	many	.	TRBJ2-1	TRBV15
TGTGCCAGCAGTGGACAGGGAATTAGGACCGGGGAGCTGTTTTTT	CASSGQGIRTGELFF	15	.	TRBD1	TRBJ2-2	TRBV6-5
TGTGCCAGCAGTCCCACAGGGGGCGCGAACACCGGGGAGCTGTTTTTT	CASSPTGGANTGELFF	16	many	TRBD1	TRBJ2-2	TRBV27
TGCGCCAGCAGCCATCTCGACAGGGGGGGTGGCTACACCTTC	CASSHLDRGGGYTF	14	many	TRBD1	TRBJ1-2	TRBV4-1
TGCAGTGGCGTACCGGGGGGCTTCTCCTACGAGCAGTACTTC	CSGVPGGFSYEQYF	14	many	.	TRBJ2-7	TRBV20-1
TGTGCCAGCAGCGTGACGACAGGGAACACTGAAGCTTTCTTT	CASSVTTGNTEAFF	14	many	.	TRBJ1-1	TRBV7-9
TGTGCCAGCAGCTTAGCGCGCAGGGTAGATGAGCAGTTCTTC	CASSLARRVDEQFF	14	.	.	TRBJ2-1	TRBV7-6
TGCGCCAGCAGCTTGGACCTTGGGGGTTACGAGCAGTACTTC	CASSLDLGGYEQYF	14	few	.	TRBJ2-7	TRBV5-1
TGTGCCAGCAGCTTGCCTGAGCTAGCGGGGGGGCGACGCAATGAGCAGTTCTTC	CASSLPELAGGRRNEQFF	18	many	TRBD2	TRBJ2-1	TRBV7-9
TGTGCCAGCAGTTTAGGGACAGGGGATATCGGGGAGCTGTTTTTT	CASSLGTGDIGELFF	15	medium-sized	TRBD1	TRBJ2-2	TRBV28
TGTGCCAGCAGCTCTGACAGGGCTCGGAAATATGGCTACACCTTC	CASSSDRARKYGYTF	15	.	TRBD1	TRBJ1-2	TRBV5-6
TGTGCCAGCACCGGGACTAGCGGGGGGGCTGGGGCCAACGTCCTGACTTTC	CASTGTSGGAGANVLTF	17	many	TRBD2	TRBJ2-6	TRBV6-6
TGCGCCAGCAGCGAACTAGCGGCGCACGACAATGAGCAGTTCTTC	CASSELAAHDNEQFF	15	.	TRBD2	TRBJ2-1	TRBV5-1
TGTGCCAGCAGAGAAACGGGACTAGCGGGCCCCAGGTCCTACAATGAGCAGTTCTTC	CASRETGLAGPRSYNEQFF	19	many	TRBD2	TRBJ2-1	TRBV2
TGTGCCAGCATGGCCCGGAAGAGGACAGATACGCAGTATTTT	CASMARKRTDTQYF	14	.	.	TRBJ2-3	TRBV2
TGTGCCAGCAGTACCTCCGGACAGGGTTACCACGAGCAGTACTTC	CASSTSGQGYHEQYF	15	many	TRBD1	TRBJ2-7	TRBV28
TGCGCCAGCAGGGAGACAGCGAACACTGAAGCTTTCTTT	CASRETANTEAFF	13	many	.	TRBJ1-1	TRBV10-1
TGTGCCAGCAGCTTCAGGGATAGTCAGCCCCAGCATTTT	CASSFRDSQPQHF	13	few	.	TRBJ1-5	TRBV7-2
TGTGCCAGCAGCTGGGGAACTAGCGTTGCCTACGAGCAGTACTTC	CASSWGTSVAYEQYF	15	many	TRBD2	TRBJ2-7	TRBV5-4
TGCGCCAGCAGCCAAGATCCAGGGGCGGCCGGGGAGCTGTTTTTT	CASSQDPGAAGELFF	15	.	.	TRBJ2-2	TRBV4-3
TGCAGTGCTAAGGGGGCAGCACAACTCTACGAGCAGTACTTC	CSAKGAAQLYEQYF	14	many	TRBD1	TRBJ2-7	TRBV20-1
TGTGCCAGCAGCGTAGGGTCAGGGGAGGGGACAAGTCGCTACGAGCAGTACTTC	CASSVGSGEGTSRYEQYF	18	many	.	TRBJ2-7	TRBV9
TGTGCCAGCAGTTACTCGGGGACAGGGACCTACGAGCAGTACTTC	CASSYSGTGTYEQYF	15	few	TRBD1	TRBJ2-7	TRBV6-5
TGTGCCAGCAGGGACATTCCCAATTCACCCCTCCACTTT	CASRDIPNSPLHF	13	few	.	TRBJ1-6	TRBV2
TGTGCCACCAGTGATGGGCGGGGCCACTACAATGAGCAGTTCTTC	CATSDGRGHYNEQFF	15	many	.	TRBJ2-1	TRBV24-1
TGTGCCAGCAGTCGGCTAGCGGGGCCCTCAGCCCAGTTCTTC	CASSRLAGPSAQFF	14	.	TRBD2	TRBJ2-1	TRBV2
TGCGCCAGCAAGGGTACAAGTTACACAGATACGCAGTATTTT	CASKGTSYTDTQYF	14	many	.	TRBJ2-3	TRBV4-1
TGCGCCAGCAGCTTGAATCCCGGGGTCCATTCCCAAGAGACCCAGTACTTC	CASSLNPGVHSQETQYF	17	few	.	TRBJ2-5	TRBV5-1
TGCGCCAGCAGCTGGAGGGGGACAGACAATGAGCAGTTCTTC	CASSWRGTDNEQFF	14	.	.	TRBJ2-1	TRBV5-1
TGTGCCAGCAGCTTAGGCTCCCAGGGTCTCGGCTACACCTTC	CASSLGSQGLGYTF	14	few	.	TRBJ1-2	TRBV7-9
TGCGCCAGCAGCCAAGATTTGGTGAAGGGCATAGCACCTCAGCCCCAGCATTTT	CASSQDLVKGIAPQPQHF	18	.	.	TRBJ1-5	TRBV4-3
TGTGCCAGCAGCTTAGGTCGCCACTTATCCACAGATACGCAGTATTTT	CASSLGRHLSTDTQYF	16	many	.	TRBJ2-3	TRBV7-2
TGCGCCAGCAGCTCTAAGAGGGGCTATGGCTACACCTTC	CASSSKRGYGYTF	13	many	.	TRBJ1-2	TRBV10-1
TGCAGTGCTAGAGTTTCGGACTCCACAGATACGCAGTATTTT	CSARVSDSTDTQYF	14	many	.	TRBJ2-3	TRBV20-1
TGTGCCAGCAGCCGCCTCCCGACGGCCAAACCGACTAGAGTGCCCCTCCACTTT	CASSRLPTAKPTRVPLHF	18	many	.	TRBJ1-6	TRBV11-2
TGTGCCAGCAGATACCCTAGCGGGGGTTTTAGCTCCTACAATGAGCAGTTCTTC	CASRYPSGGFSSYNEQFF	18	many	TRBD2	TRBJ2-1	TRBV6-2/TRBV6-3